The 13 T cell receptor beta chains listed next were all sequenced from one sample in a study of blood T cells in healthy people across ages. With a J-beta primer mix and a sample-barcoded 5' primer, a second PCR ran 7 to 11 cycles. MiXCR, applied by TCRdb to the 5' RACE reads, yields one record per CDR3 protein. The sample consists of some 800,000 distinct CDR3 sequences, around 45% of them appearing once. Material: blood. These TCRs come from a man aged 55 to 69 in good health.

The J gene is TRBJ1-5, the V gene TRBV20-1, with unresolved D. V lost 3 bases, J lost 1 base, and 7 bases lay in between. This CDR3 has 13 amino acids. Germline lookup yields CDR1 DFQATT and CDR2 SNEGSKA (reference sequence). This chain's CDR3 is CSARPGSNQPQHF. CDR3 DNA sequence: TGCAGTGCTAGGCCGGGGAGCAATCAGCCCCAGCATTTT.

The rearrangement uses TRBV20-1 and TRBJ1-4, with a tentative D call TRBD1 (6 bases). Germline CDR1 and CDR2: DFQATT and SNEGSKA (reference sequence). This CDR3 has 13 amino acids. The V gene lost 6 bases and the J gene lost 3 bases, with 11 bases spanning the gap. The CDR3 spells CSAMGASNEKLFF. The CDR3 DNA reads TGCAGTGCGATGGGGGCATCTAATGAAAAACTGTTTTTT.

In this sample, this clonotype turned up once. CDR3 protein: CASSLERGGSYEQYF. For the CDR3, the DNA is TGTGCCAGCAGCTTAGAGCGGGGGGGTTCCTACGAGCAGTACTTC. The chain recombines TRBV11-2 with TRBJ2-7; TRBD2 matches at 9 bases. CDR3 length equals 15 residues. V gave up 0 bases and J gave up 1 base; unmatched junction bases: 1. Germline CDR1 is SGHAT and CDR2 is FQNNGV.

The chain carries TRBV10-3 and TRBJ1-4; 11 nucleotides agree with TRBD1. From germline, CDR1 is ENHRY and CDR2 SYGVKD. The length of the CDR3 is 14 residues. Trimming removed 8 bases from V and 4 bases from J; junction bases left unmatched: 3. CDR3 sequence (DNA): TGTGCCATCCGGGGACAGGGGGATAATGAAAAACTGTTTTTT. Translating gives CAIRGQGDNEKLFF.

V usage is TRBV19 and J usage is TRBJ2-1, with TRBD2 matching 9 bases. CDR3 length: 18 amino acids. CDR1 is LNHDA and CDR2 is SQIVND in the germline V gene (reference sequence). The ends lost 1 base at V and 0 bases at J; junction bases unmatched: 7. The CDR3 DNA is TGTGCCAGTAGTATAGTAGTCAGCGGGGGGCCCTCCTACAATGAGCAGTTCTTC. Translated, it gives CASSIVVSGGPSYNEQFF. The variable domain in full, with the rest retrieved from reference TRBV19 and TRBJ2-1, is DGGITQSPKYLFRKEGQNVTLSCEQNLNHDAMYWYRQDPGQGLRLIYYSQIVNDFQKGDIAEGYSVSREKKESFPLTVTSAQKNPTAFYLCASSIVVSGGPSYNEQFFGPGTRLTVL.

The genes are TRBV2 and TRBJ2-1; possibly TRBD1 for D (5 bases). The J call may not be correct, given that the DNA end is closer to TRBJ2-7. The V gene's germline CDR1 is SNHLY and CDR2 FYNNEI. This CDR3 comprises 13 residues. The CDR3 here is CASRATAYNEQYF. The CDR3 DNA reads TGTGCCAGCCGTGCGACAGCCTACAATGAGCAGTACTTC.

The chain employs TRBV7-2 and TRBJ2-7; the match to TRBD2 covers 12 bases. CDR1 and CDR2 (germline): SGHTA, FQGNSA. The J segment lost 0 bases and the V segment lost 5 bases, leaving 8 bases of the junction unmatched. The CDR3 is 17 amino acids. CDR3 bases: TGTGCCAGCAGCCGGAGCCGGACTAGCGGGGACTCCTACGAGCAGTACTTC. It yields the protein CASSRSRTSGDSYEQYF.

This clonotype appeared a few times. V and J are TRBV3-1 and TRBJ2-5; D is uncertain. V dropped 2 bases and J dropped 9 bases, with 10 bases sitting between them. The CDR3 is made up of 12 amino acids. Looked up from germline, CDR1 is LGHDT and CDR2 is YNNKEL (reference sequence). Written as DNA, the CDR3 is TGTGCCAGCAGCCAAACGGCTACAGCCCAGTACTTC. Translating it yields CASSQTATAQYF.

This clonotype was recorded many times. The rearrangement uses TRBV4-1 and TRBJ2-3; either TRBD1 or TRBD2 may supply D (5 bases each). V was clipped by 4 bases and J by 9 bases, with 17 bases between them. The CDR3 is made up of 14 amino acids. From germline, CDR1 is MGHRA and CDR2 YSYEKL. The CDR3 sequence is CASSLVIVEGTQYF. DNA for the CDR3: TGCGCCAGCAGCCTGGTAATTGTCGAGGGGACGCAGTATTTT.

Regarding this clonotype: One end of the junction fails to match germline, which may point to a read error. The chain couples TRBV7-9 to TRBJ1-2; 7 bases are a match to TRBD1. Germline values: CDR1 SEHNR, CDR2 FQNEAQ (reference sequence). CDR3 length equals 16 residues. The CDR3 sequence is CASSFPRQGRKYGCTF. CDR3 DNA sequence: TGTGCCAGCAGCTTCCCCCGACAGGGCCGAAAGTATGGCTGCACCTTC.

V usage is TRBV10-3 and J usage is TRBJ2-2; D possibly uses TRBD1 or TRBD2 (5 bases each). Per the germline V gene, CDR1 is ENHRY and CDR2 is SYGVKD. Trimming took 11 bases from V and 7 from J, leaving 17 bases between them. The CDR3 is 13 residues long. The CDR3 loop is CASREGPDGELFF. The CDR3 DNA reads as TGTGCCTCGCGTGAGGGGCCGGACGGGGAGCTGTTTTTT.

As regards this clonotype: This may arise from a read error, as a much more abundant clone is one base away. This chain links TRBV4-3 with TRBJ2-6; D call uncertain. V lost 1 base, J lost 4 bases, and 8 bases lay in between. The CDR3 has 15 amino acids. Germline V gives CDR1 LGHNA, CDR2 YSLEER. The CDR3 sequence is CASSQGMSGANVLTF. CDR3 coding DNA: TGCGCCAGCAGCCAAGGGATGAGCGGGGCCAACGTCCTGACTTTC.

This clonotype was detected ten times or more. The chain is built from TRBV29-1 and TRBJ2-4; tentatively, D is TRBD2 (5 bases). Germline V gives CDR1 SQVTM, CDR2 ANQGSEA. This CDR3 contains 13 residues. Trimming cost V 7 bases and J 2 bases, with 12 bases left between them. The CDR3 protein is CSAATSTKNIQYF. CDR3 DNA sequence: TGCAGCGCCGCAACTAGTACCAAAAACATTCAGTACTTC.